This TCR beta chain is drawn from a study of blood T cell repertoires in COVID-19. Overall study: Sites across the United States, Italy and Spain contributed samples from acute and convalescent COVID-19. Nucleic acid was either cDNA or gDNA, and it came from T cells, B-cell-depleted T cells, or PBMCs.

V shed 4 bases and J shed 3 bases, with 25 bases lying between them. The germline V gene encodes CDR1 LNHDA and CDR2 SQIVND (reference sequence). The CDR3 runs 18 residues. Authors' data handling: Cell counts per sample came from amplifying reference gene primers. Method: immunoSEQ multiplex PCR; TCRdb's copy keeps in-frame clones and lacks some. D and trimming come from the DNA, and the V and J calls and clone size come from that table. The data contain under 100,000 clones, about nine tenths of them singletons. The sequencing sample was made of peripheral blood. V and J are TRBV19 and TRBJ2-7; D is perhaps TRBD1 (6 bases). The origin of this receptor is a man aged 45-65 years with acute or convalescent COVID-19. In DNA form, the CDR3 reads TGTGCCAGTAGTACGCCCCTCATCCGTGGACAGAGACTCTACGAGCAGTACTTC. Its protein product is CASSTPLIRGQRLYEQYF.